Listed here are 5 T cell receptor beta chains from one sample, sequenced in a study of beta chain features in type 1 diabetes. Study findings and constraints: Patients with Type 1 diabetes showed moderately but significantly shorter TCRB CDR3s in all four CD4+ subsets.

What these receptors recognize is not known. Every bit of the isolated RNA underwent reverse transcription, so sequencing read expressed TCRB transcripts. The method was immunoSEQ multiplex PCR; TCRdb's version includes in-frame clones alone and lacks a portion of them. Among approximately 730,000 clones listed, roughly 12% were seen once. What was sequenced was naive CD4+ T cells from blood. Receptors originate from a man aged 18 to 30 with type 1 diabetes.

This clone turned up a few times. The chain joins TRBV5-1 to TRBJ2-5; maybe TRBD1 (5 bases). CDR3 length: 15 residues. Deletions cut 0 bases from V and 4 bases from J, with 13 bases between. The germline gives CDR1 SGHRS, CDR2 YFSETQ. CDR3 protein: CASSLEQGQGETQYF. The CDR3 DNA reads TGCGCCAGCAGCTTGGAGCAAGGGCAGGGAGAGACCCAGTACTTC.

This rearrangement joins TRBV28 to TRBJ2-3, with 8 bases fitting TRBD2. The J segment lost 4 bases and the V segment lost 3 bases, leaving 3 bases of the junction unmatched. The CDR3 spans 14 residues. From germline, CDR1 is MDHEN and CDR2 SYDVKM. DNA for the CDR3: TGTGCCAGCAGTTTCAGCGGGGGAGCAGATACGCAGTATTTT. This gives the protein CASSFSGGADTQYF.

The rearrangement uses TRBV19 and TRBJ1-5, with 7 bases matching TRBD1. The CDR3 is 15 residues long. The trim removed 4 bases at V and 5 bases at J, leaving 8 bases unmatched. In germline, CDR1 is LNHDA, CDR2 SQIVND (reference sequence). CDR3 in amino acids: CASSSPQGLDQPQHF. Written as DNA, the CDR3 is TGTGCCAGTAGTAGCCCACAGGGGCTTGATCAGCCCCAGCATTTT.

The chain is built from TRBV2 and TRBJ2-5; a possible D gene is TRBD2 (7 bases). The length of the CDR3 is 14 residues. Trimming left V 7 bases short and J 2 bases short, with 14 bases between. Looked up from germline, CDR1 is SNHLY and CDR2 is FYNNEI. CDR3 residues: CASNRRGGQETQYF. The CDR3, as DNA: TGTGCCAGCAATCGAAGGGGGGGGCAAGAGACCCAGTACTTC.

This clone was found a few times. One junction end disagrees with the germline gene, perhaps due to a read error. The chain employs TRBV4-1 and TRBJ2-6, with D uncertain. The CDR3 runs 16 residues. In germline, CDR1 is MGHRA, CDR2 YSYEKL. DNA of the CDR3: TGCGCCACCAGCCCCCCTTGGAGCTCTGGGGCCAACGTCCTGACTTTC. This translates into CATSPPWSSGANVLTF.